Below are 8 T cell receptor beta chains sequenced from a single sample in a study of blood T cell repertoires in COVID-19. Profiled with immunoSEQ multiplex PCR; TCRdb holds only in-frame clones, not every one. The sample yields over 70,000 clones, approximately 77% seen once. Sequenced sample: peripheral blood. Receptors originate from a woman of 80 years or more with acute or convalescent COVID-19.

This chain joins TRBV5-4 and TRBJ2-7; 10 bases are a match to TRBD1. CDR1 and CDR2 from the germline V gene are SGHNT and YYREEE (reference sequence). The ends lost 8 bases at V and 3 bases at J; junction bases unmatched: 8. This CDR3 spans 14 amino acids. The CDR3 nucleotides are TGTGCCAGTCGTCAGGGGACAGGGGACTACGAGCAGTACTTC. Its translation is CASRQGTGDYEQYF.

This chain connects TRBV5-1 to TRBJ2-6; no firm D call. The ends were cut back, 1 base at V and 2 bases at J, with 16 bases in the middle. CDR3 length: 18 amino acids. The V gene's germline CDR1 is SGHRS and CDR2 YFSETQ. CDR3 region: CASSLFLLLTPGANVLTF. DNA of the CDR3: TGCGCCAGCAGCTTGTTCTTACTTCTGACACCTGGGGCCAACGTCCTGACTTTC. The full variable domain, in which reference TRBV5-1 and TRBJ2-6 provide the parts outside the CDR3, is KAGVTQTPRYLIKTRGQQVTLSCSPISGHRSVSWYQQTPGQGLQFLFEYFSETQRNKGNFPGRFSGRQFSNSRSEMNVSTLELGDSALYLCASSLFLLLTPGANVLTFGAGSRLTVL.

In its sample, this clone was seen once. The chain employs TRBV7-6 and TRBJ2-3; 8 bases align to TRBD1. V was clipped by 5 bases and J by 5 bases; unmatched bases: 12. Germline V CDR1 and CDR2: SGHVS, FNYEAQ. This CDR3 comprises 16 residues. The CDR3 DNA is TGTGCCAGCAGCAACACCCGGGACAGGAGAATAGATACGCAGTATTTT. This sequence encodes CASSNTRDRRIDTQYF. Supplemented by reference TRBV7-6 and TRBJ2-3, the full variable domain reads GAGVSQSPRYKVTKRGQDVALRCDPISGHVSLYWYRQALGQGPEFLTYFNYEAQQDKSGLPNDRFSAERPEGSISTLTIQRTEQRDSAMYRCASSNTRDRRIDTQYFGPGTRLTVL.

This chain uses TRBV19 with TRBJ1-1, with TRBD1 matching over 8 bases. V shed 6 bases, J shed 4 bases, and the junction held 7 bases outside the gene matches. The CDR3 extends over 14 amino acids. CDR1 LNHDA and CDR2 SQIVND come from the germline V gene (reference sequence). DNA of the CDR3: TGTGCCAGTAGAGCAGGGGGCACTGGCACTGAAGCTTTCTTT. It is translated as CASRAGGTGTEAFF. Looking up the rest from reference TRBV19 and TRBJ1-1 gives the full variable domain: DGGITQSPKYLFRKEGQNVTLSCEQNLNHDAMYWYRQDPGQGLRLIYYSQIVNDFQKGDIAEGYSVSREKKESFPLTVTSAQKNPTAFYLCASRAGGTGTEAFFGQGTRLTVV.

The genes are TRBV7-2 and TRBJ2-5, with 12 bases that match TRBD1. CDR3 length: 15 residues. The germline V gene has CDR1 SGHTA and CDR2 FQGNSA. V lost 7 bases, J lost 4 bases, and 7 bases stayed unmatched. The CDR3 sequence is CASNPGQGATETQYF. The CDR3 DNA follows: TGTGCCAGCAACCCGGGACAGGGGGCCACAGAGACCCAGTACTTC. Variable domain in full (rest from reference TRBV7-2 and TRBJ2-5): GAGVSQSPSNKVTEKGKDVELRCDPISGHTALYWYRQSLGQGLEFLIYFQGNSAPDKSGLPSDRFSAERTGGSVSTLTIQRTQQEDSAVYLCASNPGQGATETQYFGPGTRLLVL.

This chain links TRBV6-5 with TRBJ2-5; 12 positions agree with TRBD2. CDR1 is MNHEY, CDR2 SVGAGI, per germline. The CDR3 totals 15 residues. J lost 3 bases, V lost 4 bases, and 3 bases had no gene match. CDR3 DNA: TGTGCCAGCAGTTCGGGACTAGCGGGTAAAGAGACCCAGTACTTC. Its translation is CASSSGLAGKETQYF.

This sequence joins TRBV7-6 and TRBJ1-1, with TRBD1 identical over 7 bases. The CDR3 is 14 amino acids. CDR1 and CDR2 from the germline V gene are SGHVS and FNYEAQ. The J segment lost 0 bases and the V segment lost 5 bases, leaving 3 bases of the junction unmatched. CDR3: CASSKQGLNTEAFF. Here the CDR3 DNA reads TGTGCCAGCAGCAAACAGGGGCTGAACACTGAAGCTTTCTTT.

In its sample, this clone was seen a few times. The genes are TRBV5-1 and TRBJ2-3, with D maybe TRBD1 (6 bases). CDR1 is SGHRS, CDR2 YFSETQ, per germline. The V gene lost 4 bases and the J gene lost 6 bases, with 15 bases spanning the gap. The CDR3 length is 14 residues. The CDR3: CASSRDRRADTQYF. The CDR3 DNA follows: TGCGCCAGCAGCCGCGACAGGAGAGCCGATACGCAGTATTTT.